The clone carrying this T cell receptor beta chain has more than one count but fewer than ten. The data derive from a study of blood T cells in healthy people across ages. There were healthy Caucasian individuals from Russia, aged about 6 to 100, serving as donors. Per germline, CDR1 SNHLY and CDR2 FYNNEI. Trimming stripped 6 bases from V and 4 bases from J, with 15 bases between. This CDR3 spans 14 amino acids. A sample-barcoded 5' primer and a J-beta primer mix were used in a second PCR of about 7 to 12 cycles. There were at least 3 million CDR3-containing paired-end reads obtained from each sample. TCRdb analysed the 5' RACE reads with MiXCR anew, one entry per CDR3 protein. Of more than 1 million distinct CDR3 sequences in the sample, 40% to 50% are singletons; the top ten hold about 20%.

The source is a woman aged 55-70 years in good health. The rearrangement links TRBV2 to TRBJ1-1, with D possibly being TRBD1 (5 bases). Specimen: blood. The chain's CDR3 is CASSYTRGRTEAFF. CDR3 DNA sequence: TGTGCCAGCAGCTACACCCGGGGCCGCACTGAAGCTTTCTTT.